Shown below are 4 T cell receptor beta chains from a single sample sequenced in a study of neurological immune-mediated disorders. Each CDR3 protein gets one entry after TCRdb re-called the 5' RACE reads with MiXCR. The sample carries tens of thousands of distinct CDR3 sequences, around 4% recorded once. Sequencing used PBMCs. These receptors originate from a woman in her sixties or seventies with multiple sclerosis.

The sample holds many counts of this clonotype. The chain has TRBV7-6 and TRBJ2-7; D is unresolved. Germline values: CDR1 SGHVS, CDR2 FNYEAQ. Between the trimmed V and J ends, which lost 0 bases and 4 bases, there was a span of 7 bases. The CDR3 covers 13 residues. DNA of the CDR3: TGTGCCAGCAGCTTAGCCAGTGCGTACGAGCAGTACTTC. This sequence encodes CASSLASAYEQYF.

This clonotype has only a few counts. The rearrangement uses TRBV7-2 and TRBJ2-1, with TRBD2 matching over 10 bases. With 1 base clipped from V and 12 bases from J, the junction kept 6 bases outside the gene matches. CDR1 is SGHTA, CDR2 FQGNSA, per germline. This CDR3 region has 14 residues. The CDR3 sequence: CASSLVAGGFGQFF. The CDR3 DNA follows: TGTGCCAGCAGCTTAGTAGCGGGGGGCTTCGGGCAGTTCTTC.

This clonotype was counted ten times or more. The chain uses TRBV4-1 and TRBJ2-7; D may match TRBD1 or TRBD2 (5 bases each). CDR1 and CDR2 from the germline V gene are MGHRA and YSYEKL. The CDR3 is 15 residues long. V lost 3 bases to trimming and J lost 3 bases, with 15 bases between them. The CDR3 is CASSQSPGRGYEQYF. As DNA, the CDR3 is TGCGCCAGCAGCCAGTCCCCGGGACGGGGCTACGAGCAGTACTTC.

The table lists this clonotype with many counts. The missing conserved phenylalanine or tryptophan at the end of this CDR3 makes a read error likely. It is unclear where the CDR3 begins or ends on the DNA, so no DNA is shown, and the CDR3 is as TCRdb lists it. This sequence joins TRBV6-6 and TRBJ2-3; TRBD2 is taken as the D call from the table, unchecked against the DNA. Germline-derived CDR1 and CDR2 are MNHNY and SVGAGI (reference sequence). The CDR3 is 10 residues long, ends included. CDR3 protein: CASSPARRLV.